These T cell receptor beta chains were read from a single sample in a study of identical twins. TCRdb processed the 5' RACE reads anew with MiXCR; each CDR3 protein has one entry. The table lists 1.5 million to 2 million distinct CDR3 sequences, 25% to 35% of them singletons. Material for sequencing was cord blood. These receptors all stem from a newborn girl in good health. Each CDR3 is given with its conserved first and last residue. D genes are given only for firm matches. Only part of the rows carry a size: once, few, many, or a class if the clone is expanded.

V gene,J gene,clone size,D gene,CDR3 protein,CDR3 DNA
TRBV20-1,TRBJ1-1,once,.,CSALGAGDTEAFF,TGCAGTGCCCTCGGAGCGGGGGACACTGAAGCTTTCTTT
TRBV4-2,TRBJ2-7,few,TRBD2,CASSQDLAGGPYEQYF,TGTGCCAGCAGCCAAGACCTCGCGGGAGGGCCTTACGAGCAGTACTTC
TRBV9,TRBJ2-1,.,TRBD1,CASSPRQGGYNEQFF,TGTGCCAGCAGCCCCCGACAGGGGGGCTACAATGAGCAGTTCTTC
TRBV20-1,TRBJ1-5,few,.,CSARDPGLARDQPQHF,TGCAGTGCTAGAGATCCGGGACTTGCGAGGGATCAGCCCCAGCATTTT
TRBV5-1,TRBJ2-2,.,.,CASSLEQDAGELFF,TGCGCCAGCAGCTTGGAGCAGGACGCCGGGGAGCTGTTTTTT
TRBV9,TRBJ2-2,.,.,CASSRADWTVSNTGELFF,TGTGCCAGCAGCCGGGCGGATTGGACAGTGTCGAACACCGGGGAGCTGTTTTTT
TRBV10-3,TRBJ2-5,.,.,CAISGTYQEAQYF,TGTGCCATCAGTGGGACATACCAAGAGGCCCAGTACTTC
TRBV6-1,TRBJ1-2,.,.,CASSEDRRDYGYTF,TGTGCCAGCAGTGAAGATCGACGAGACTATGGCTACACCTTC
TRBV28,TRBJ2-7,few,.,CASSFFRLASSYEQYF,TGTGCCAGCAGTTTCTTTCGGCTAGCGAGCTCCTACGAGCAGTACTTC
TRBV24-1,TRBJ2-1,few,.,CATSDEQFF,TGTGCCACCTCGGATGAGCAGTTCTTC
TRBV12-3/TRBV12-4,TRBJ2-1,.,.,CASSFTTGNMGNEQFF,TGTGCCAGCAGTTTCACCACCGGGAATATGGGGAATGAGCAGTTCTTC
TRBV25-1,TRBJ1-2,many,.,CASSEYRQGYGYTF,TGTGCCAGCAGTGAATATCGGCAGGGCTATGGCTACACCTTC